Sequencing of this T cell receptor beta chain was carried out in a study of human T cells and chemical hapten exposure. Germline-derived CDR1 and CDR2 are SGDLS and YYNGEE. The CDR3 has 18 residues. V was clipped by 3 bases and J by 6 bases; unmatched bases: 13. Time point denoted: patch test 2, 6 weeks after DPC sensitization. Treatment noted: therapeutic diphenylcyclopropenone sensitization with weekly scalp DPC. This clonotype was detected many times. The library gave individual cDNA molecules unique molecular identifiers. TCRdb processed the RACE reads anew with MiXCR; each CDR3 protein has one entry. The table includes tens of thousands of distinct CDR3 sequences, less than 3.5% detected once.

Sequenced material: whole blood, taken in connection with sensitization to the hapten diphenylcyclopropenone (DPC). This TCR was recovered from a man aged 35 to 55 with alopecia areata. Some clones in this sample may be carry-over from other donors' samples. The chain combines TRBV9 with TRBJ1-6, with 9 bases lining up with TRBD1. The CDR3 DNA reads TGTGCCAGCAGCGCGACCTTTTCCGGGACAGGGATTAATTCACCCCTCCACTTT. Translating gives CASSATFSGTGINSPLHF. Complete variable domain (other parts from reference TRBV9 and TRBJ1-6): DSGVTQTPKHLITATGQRVTLRCSPRSGDLSVYWYQQSLDQGLQFLIQYYNGEERAKGNILERFSAQQFPDLHSELNLSSLELGDSALYFCASSATFSGTGINSPLHFGNGTRLTVT.